This T cell receptor beta chain was found in a study of human T cells and chemical hapten exposure. TCRdb reprocessed the RACE reads via MiXCR and lists one record per CDR3 protein. The sample contains roughly 200,000 distinct CDR3 sequences, approximately 24% of which appear only once. The CDR3 is 13 residues long. V trimming: 5 bases; J trimming: 6 bases; junction bases outside the gene matches: 6. The germline CDR1 and CDR2 sequences are LNHNV and YYDKDF (reference sequence). Sample time point: patch test 3, about 24 weeks after DPC sensitization. Regarding treatment: therapeutic diphenylcyclopropenone sensitization with weekly scalp DPC.

The clonotype was recovered from a woman aged 40 to 50 with alopecia areata. Some clones in this sample may be carry-over from other donors' samples. The J gene is TRBJ1-1, the V gene TRBV15; TRBD1 aligns across 7 bases. This material consisted of whole blood, taken in connection with sensitization to the hapten diphenylcyclopropenone (DPC). The CDR3 DNA follows: TGTGCCACCAGCCGCGGACAGGCCCCTGAAGCTTTCTTT. This codes for CATSRGQAPEAFF. Full variable domain (outside the CDR3, taken from reference TRBV15 and TRBJ1-1): DAMVIQNPRYQVTQFGKPVTLSCSQTLNHNVMYWYQQKSSQAPKLLFHYYDKDFNNEADTPDNFQSRRPNTSFCFLDIRSPGLGDTAMYLCATSRGQAPEAFFGQGTRLTVV.